These 20 T cell receptor beta chains came from one sample sequenced in a study of regulatory T cells in long-lasting Graves disease. Time point defined: newly diagnosed GD, antithyroid drugs for less than 3 months. TCR sequences were obtained from RNA taken from PBMCs. The TCR beta library used iRepertoire HTBI primers with Arm-PCR amplification of CDR3. MiXCR was run by TCRdb on the multiplex PCR reads, yielding one entry per CDR3 protein. The sample lists a few hundred thousand distinct CDR3 sequences, 12% occurring once. These data are also associated with another study on T cells in Graves' hyperthyroidism and ophthalmopathy.

The sequenced sample was peripheral blood mononuclear cells (PBMCs), obtained at new diagnosis, from a patient treated with antithyroid drugs. The receptors stem from a woman in her late teens or twenties with Graves disease.

The DNA for the CDR3 is TGTGCCAGCAGCGGCGCCCCCGGAACGATTGTATCCTACAATGAGCAGTTCTTC. Protein: CASSGAPGTIVSYNEQFF. The V gene is TRBV13, the J gene TRBJ2-1; D gene uncertain. V dropped 5 bases and J dropped 1 base, with 21 bases sitting between them. This CDR3 spans 18 amino acids. The germline gives CDR1 PRHDT, CDR2 FYEKMQ (reference sequence). The variable domain in full, completed from reference TRBV13 and TRBJ2-1, reads AAGVIQSPRHLIKEKRETATLKCYPIPRHDTVYWYQQGPGQDPQFLISFYEKMQSDKGSIPDRFSAQQFSDYHSELNMSSLELGDSALYFCASSGAPGTIVSYNEQFFGPGTRLTVL.

This clonotype was detected many times. The chain has TRBV10-3 and TRBJ1-5; D possibly corresponds to TRBD1 (6 bases). Trimming removed 3 bases from V and 4 bases from J, with 13 bases in between. CDR3 length: 15 residues. Germline CDR1 is ENHRY and CDR2 is SYGVKD. The CDR3 bases are TGTGCCATCAGTGAAACAGGGTGGAGTAATCAGCCCCAGCATTTT. Amino acid sequence: CAISETGWSNQPQHF.

This clonotype was counted ten times or more. This chain uses TRBV28 with TRBJ2-5; D is perhaps TRBD2 (6 bases). V lost 1 base and J 1 base, leaving 13 bases between the germline ends. The length of the CDR3 is 16 residues. Germline V CDR1 and CDR2: MDHEN, SYDVKM. The CDR3 nucleotides are TGTGCCAGCAGTTTATATAGCGGAGCGATCCAAGAGACCCAGTACTTC. Translating it yields CASSLYSGAIQETQYF.

This clonotype has a handful of counts. A junction end diverges from the germline sequence, so it may reflect a read error. The chain carries TRBV29-1 and TRBJ2-3, with TRBD1 matching over 11 bases. CDR1 and CDR2 from the germline V gene are SQVTM and ANQGSEA. CDR3 length: 14 amino acids. CDR3 region: CSPRDRGVTDTRYF. In DNA form, the CDR3 reads TGCAGCCCCAGGGACAGGGGGGTCACAGATACGCGGTATTTT.

This clonotype was seen more than once but under ten times. The genes are TRBV3-1 and TRBJ1-2; 7 bases are shared with TRBD1. CDR3 length: 14 amino acids. Germline V gives CDR1 LGHDT, CDR2 YNNKEL (reference sequence). V trimming: 4 bases; J trimming: 4 bases; junction bases outside the gene matches: 6. The CDR3 here is CASSPSGQTYGYTF. CDR3 DNA sequence: TGTGCCAGCAGCCCCTCGGGACAGACCTATGGCTACACCTTC.

This clonotype was detected ten times or more. V usage is TRBV28 and J usage is TRBJ2-7; D is undetermined. Trimming stripped 5 bases from V and 2 bases from J, with 13 bases between. Germline CDR1 MDHEN, CDR2 SYDVKM. This CDR3 is built from 14 residues. CDR3 sequence (DNA): TGTGCCAGCAGTATTACCGGGTCCCCCTACGAGCAGTACGTC. It codes for CASSITGSPYEQYV.

In this sample, this clonotype turned up many times. This chain joins TRBV12-3 or TRBV12-4 and TRBJ2-1; D not resolved. The V gene lost 7 bases and the J gene lost 6 bases, with 28 bases spanning the gap. The CDR3 is 18 residues long. CDR3 loop: CASIPVGLRPTFGNEQFF. CDR3 DNA: TGTGCCAGCATCCCAGTTGGCCTTCGTCCGACCTTCGGCAATGAGCAGTTCTTC.

This clonotype was observed a handful of times. The J gene is TRBJ2-4, the V gene TRBV19; D is possibly TRBD1 or TRBD2 (5 bases each). Trimming shortened V by 3 bases and J by 0 bases, and 12 bases separated the two germline ends. Per the germline V gene, CDR1 is LNHDA and CDR2 is SQIVND (reference sequence). The CDR3 is 16 amino acids. CDR3 sequence reads: CASSIGWGTAKNIQYF. CDR3 in DNA: TGTGCCAGTAGTATCGGTTGGGGGACAGCCAAAAACATTCAGTACTTC.

This clonotype was seen a handful of times. Its ends do not fully match the called genes, so a read error is possible. CDR3 nucleotides: TGTGCCAGCAGTTTAAGCGGGGGATTAAGGACTAGCGGGAGTTGGAATGAGCGGTTCTTC. Amino acid sequence: CASSLSGGLRTSGSWNERFF. The rearrangement links TRBV27 to TRBJ2-1, with 13 bases that match TRBD2. The CDR3 contains 20 residues. Germline V gene data show CDR1 as MNHEY and CDR2 as SMNVEV (reference sequence).

This clonotype showed up many times. This chain joins TRBV7-9 and TRBJ1-5; no clear D. The germline V and J ends were trimmed by 1 base and 8 bases, with 12 bases remaining between them. Germline CDR1 reads SEHNR; CDR2 reads FQNEAQ (reference sequence). This CDR3 comprises 14 residues. In DNA form, the CDR3 reads TGTGCCAGCAGCTTAGACTGGGCGGAGGAGCCCCAGCATTTT. Its protein product is CASSLDWAEEPQHF. Variable domain in full (rest from reference TRBV7-9 and TRBJ1-5): DTGVSQNPRHKITKRGQNVTFRCDPISEHNRLYWYRQTLGQGPEFLTYFQNEAQLEKSRLLSDRFSAERPKGSFSTLEIQRTEQGDSAMYLCASSLDWAEEPQHFGDGTRLSIL.

The chain has TRBV7-9 and TRBJ2-3; D call uncertain. CDR1 and CDR2 from the germline V gene are SEHNR and FQNEAQ (reference sequence). V was trimmed by 1 base and J by 4 bases, leaving 6 bases between them. The CDR3 totals 13 residues. The CDR3 DNA reads as TGTGCCAGCAGCTTAGATTCGGCAGATACGCAGTATTTT. It codes for CASSLDSADTQYF.

This clonotype was seen only a few times. This clone may be a read error of a much larger clone one base away. The chain combines TRBV7-2 with TRBJ2-7, with D unclear. Germline assignment: CDR1 SGHTA and CDR2 FQGNSA. This CDR3 spans 15 amino acids. In DNA, the CDR3 is TGTGCCAGCAGCTTCCAGGCGATAACCTCCTGCGAGCAGTACTTC. Protein: CASSFQAITSCEQYF.

This clonotype was recorded at least ten times. The J gene is TRBJ2-1, the V gene TRBV19; 16 nucleotides match TRBD2. Germline-derived CDR1 and CDR2 are LNHDA and SQIVND (reference sequence). The CDR3 sequence is 22 residues long. Losses at the gene ends were 6 bases for V and 0 bases for J; bases not matched to a gene: 17. The DNA for the CDR3 is TGTGCCAGTAGCAATCCAAGAACCGGGACTAGCGGGGGGGCGAGCTCCTACAATGAGCAGTTCTTC. Residues: CASSNPRTGTSGGASSYNEQFF.

This clonotype was counted ten times or more. The chain couples TRBV7-2 to TRBJ2-3; perhaps TRBD1 as D (5 bases). CDR1 and CDR2 from the germline V gene are SGHTA and FQGNSA. V lost 2 bases, J lost 1 base, and 10 bases lay in between. This CDR3 contains 15 residues. The DNA of the CDR3 is TGTGCCAGCAGCTTACAAGGGGATCGCACAGATACGCAGTATTTT. Translation gives CASSLQGDRTDTQYF.

CDR3 sequence (DNA): TGTGCCAGCAGCACCCGGGACAGGGGCGCGGCTGAAGCTTTCTTT. It is translated as CASSTRDRGAAEAFF. The V and J genes are TRBV3-1 and TRBJ1-1; 10 bases are shared with TRBD1. V lost 5 bases to trimming and J lost 6 bases; unmatched junction nucleotides: 9. Germline V gene sequence: CDR1 LGHDT, CDR2 YNNKEL (reference sequence). CDR3 size: 15 residues.

This clonotype was observed a few times. V usage is TRBV28 and J usage is TRBJ2-7; tentatively, D is TRBD1 (6 bases). Germline lookup yields CDR1 MDHEN and CDR2 SYDVKM. This CDR3 spans 13 amino acids. The ends were cut back, 0 bases at V and 5 bases at J, with 8 bases in the middle. CDR3 loop: CASSLWGADEQYF. CDR3 coding DNA: TGTGCCAGCAGTTTATGGGGGGCTGACGAGCAGTACTTC.

This clonotype has ten or more counts. The CDR3 sequence: CASSSTGASYDEQYF. DNA for the CDR3: TGTGCCAGCAGTTCAACAGGTGCAAGCTACGATGAGCAGTACTTC. V is TRBV12-3 or TRBV12-4 and J is TRBJ2-7, with a possible D match to TRBD1 (5 bases). Trimming shortened V by 4 bases and J by 7 bases, and 20 bases separated the two germline ends. This CDR3 is built from 15 residues.

This clonotype was picked up many times. The chain employs TRBV4-1 and TRBJ1-2; D uncertain. From germline, CDR1 is MGHRA and CDR2 YSYEKL. CDR3 length: 13 amino acids. V lost 5 bases, J lost 2 bases, and 9 bases lay in between. The CDR3 loop is CASSDTRNYGYTF. Written as DNA, the CDR3 is TGCGCCAGCAGCGACACAAGAAACTATGGCTACACCTTC.

This clonotype showed up many times. The rearrangement uses TRBV12-3 or TRBV12-4 and TRBJ1-4, with a possible D match to TRBD1 (5 bases). Trimming took 4 bases from V and 8 from J, leaving 5 bases between them. This CDR3 region has 11 residues. The CDR3 DNA is TGTGCCAGCAGTTCAGGGGAAAAACTGTTTTTT. Translated: CASSSGEKLFF.

This clonotype has ten or more counts. The chain uses TRBV12-3 or TRBV12-4 and TRBJ1-1; D not certain. Trimming took off 5 bases at V and 1 base at J, with 8 bases between the two ends. CDR3 length: 13 amino acids. The CDR3 loop is CASSHLPNTEAFF. The CDR3, as DNA: TGTGCCAGCAGTCACCTACCGAACACTGAAGCTTTCTTT.